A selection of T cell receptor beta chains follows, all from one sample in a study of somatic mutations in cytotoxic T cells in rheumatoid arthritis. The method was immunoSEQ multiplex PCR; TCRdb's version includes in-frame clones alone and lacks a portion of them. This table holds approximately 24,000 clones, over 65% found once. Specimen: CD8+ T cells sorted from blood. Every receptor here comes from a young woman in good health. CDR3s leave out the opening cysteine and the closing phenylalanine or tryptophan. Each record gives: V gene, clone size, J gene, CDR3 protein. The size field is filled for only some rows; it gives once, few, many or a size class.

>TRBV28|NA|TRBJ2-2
ASSFRGGLGELF
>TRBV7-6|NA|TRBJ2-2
ASSFSFGELF
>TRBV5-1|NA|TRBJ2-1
ASSYLADGSYEQF
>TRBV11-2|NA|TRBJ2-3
ASSLDVETASTDTQY
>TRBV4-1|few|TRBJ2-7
ASSQAPTTRWEQY
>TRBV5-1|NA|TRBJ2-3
ASRGRTGGTDTQY
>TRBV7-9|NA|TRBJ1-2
ASSLGRDSFRGYT
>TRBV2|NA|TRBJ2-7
ASLWASGRSNSYEQY
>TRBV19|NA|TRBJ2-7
ASSINRVYEQY
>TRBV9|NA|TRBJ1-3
ASRGESGNTIY
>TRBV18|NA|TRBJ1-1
ASSPEGGGTEAF
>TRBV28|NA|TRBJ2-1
ASSPSNEQF
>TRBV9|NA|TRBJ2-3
ASSVGEGVGTDTQY
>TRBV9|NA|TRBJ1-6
ASSSGNSPLH
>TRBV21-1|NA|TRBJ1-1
ARDKCRDRGQTEAF
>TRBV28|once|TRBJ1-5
ASIQRGLPQPQH
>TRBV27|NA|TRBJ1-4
ASSLSNNEKLF
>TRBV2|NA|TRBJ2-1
ASSERNNEQF
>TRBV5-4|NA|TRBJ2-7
ASSFSGQSEDEQY
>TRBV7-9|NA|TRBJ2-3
ASSLDDTQY
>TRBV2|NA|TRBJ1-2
ATPTGDYGYT
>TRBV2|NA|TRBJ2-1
ASRGEFSQDEQF
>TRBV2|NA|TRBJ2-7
ASTPGGSSYEQY
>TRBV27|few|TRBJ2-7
ASSLIGQGGEQY
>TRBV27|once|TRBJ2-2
ASSGGEPNTGELF
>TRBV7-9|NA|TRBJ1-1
ASTVGDTEAF
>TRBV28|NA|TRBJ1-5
ASSFGGQGHQPQH
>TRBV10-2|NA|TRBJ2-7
ASSKEGGSYEQY
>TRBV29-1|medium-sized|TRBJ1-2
SVEDPSGYGYT
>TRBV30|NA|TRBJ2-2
AWSESGELF
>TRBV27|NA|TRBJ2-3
ASSWGTSDTQY
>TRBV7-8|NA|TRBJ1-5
ASSLSGVEDQPQH
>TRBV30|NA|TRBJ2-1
AWSSSGFGEQF
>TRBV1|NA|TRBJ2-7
TSSQAPTRQPYEQY
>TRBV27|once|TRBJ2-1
ASRTSGYNEQF